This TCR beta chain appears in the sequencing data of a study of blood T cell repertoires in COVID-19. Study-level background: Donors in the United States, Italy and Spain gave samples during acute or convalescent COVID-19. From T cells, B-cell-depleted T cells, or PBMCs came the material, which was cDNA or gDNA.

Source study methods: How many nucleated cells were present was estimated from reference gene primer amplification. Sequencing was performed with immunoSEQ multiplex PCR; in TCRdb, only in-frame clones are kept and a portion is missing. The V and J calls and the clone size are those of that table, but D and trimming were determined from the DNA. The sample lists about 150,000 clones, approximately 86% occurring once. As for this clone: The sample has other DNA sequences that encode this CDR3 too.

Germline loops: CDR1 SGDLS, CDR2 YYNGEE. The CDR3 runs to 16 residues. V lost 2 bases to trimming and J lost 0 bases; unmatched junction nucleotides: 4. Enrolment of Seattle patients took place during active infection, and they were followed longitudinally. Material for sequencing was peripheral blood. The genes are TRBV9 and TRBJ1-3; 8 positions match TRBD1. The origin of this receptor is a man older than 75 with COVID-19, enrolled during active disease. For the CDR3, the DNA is TGTGCCAGCAGCGTCGGGACAGGCCTCTCTGGAAACACCATATATTTT. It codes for CASSVGTGLSGNTIYF.